The source of this T cell receptor (beta chain) is a study of OX40 agonist ivuxolimab in advanced cancers. Context from the whole study: Ivuxolimab was an agonistic, fully human IgG2 monoclonal antibody directed against OX40 (CD134), a costimulatory receptor. Intravenous ivuxolimab was administered to patients every 2 weeks at six dose levels: 0.01, 0.1, 0.3, 1.5, 3 and 10 mg/kg. Of the roughly 50 dose-escalation patients, hepatocellular carcinoma was present in roughly 19, melanoma in around 15, renal cell carcinoma in 9 and head and neck cancer in 9. The dose-escalation cohort was 80% to 90% male with a mean age of approximately 60 years, ranging from roughly 23 to 85. Prior anti-PD-1, anti-PD-L1 or anti-CTLA-4 therapy was permitted, and approximately 39% of dose-escalation patients had received checkpoint inhibitors. Three dose-escalation patients achieved partial responses, one with hepatocellular carcinoma and two with cutaneous melanoma. Peripheral TCRbeta sequencing aimed to test whether ivuxolimab altered TCR sequence diversity and caused clonal T-cell expansion. The paper reports the monotherapy dose-escalation portion (N of about 52 patients) of the phase I ivuxolimab trial.

Patients with a history of autoimmune disease or receiving systemic immunosuppression were excluded from the trial. Peripheral blood for TCR sequencing was drawn from every dose cohort at baseline, at cycle 4 day 1 and at cycle 7 day 1. The samples were taken from a phase I, first-in-human, multicenter, open-label dose-escalation trial of ivuxolimab. Adults with locally advanced or metastatic melanoma, renal cell carcinoma, hepatocellular carcinoma or head and neck squamous cell carcinoma were enrolled in the trial. Before TCR sequencing, CD4+ and CD8+ T cells were separately sorted from peripheral blood. For sequencing of the TCRbeta CDR3 region, genomic DNA was extracted from the sorted cells. The immunoSEQ Assay was used to sequence the TCRbeta CDR3 regions. Drawn from immuneACCESS, this table holds only the in-frame rearrangements with V and J called that TCRdb kept. Clones are partly lost; checked studies trace under half to an unresolved V gene and leave the rest unexplained. Within this sample are about 94,000 clones, with around 94% of them counted one time only. The biggest ten clones account for approximately 0.18% of the sample.

In regard to this clone: The antigen it recognizes is unknown. No per-base quality is available; no much larger clone lies one base away.

Points the paper makes about the study in general: After ivuxolimab, more expanded clones were found on average in CD8+ T cells than in CD4+ T cells. Low levels of normalized T-cell clonal expansion were also seen in some nonresponding patients. At doses of 0.1 to 3.0 mg/kg, clonal expansion of both CD4+ and CD8+ T cells in blood was seen between baseline and week 6. The antigen specificity of the peripheral T cells that underwent clonal expansion was not determined. Partial responders in the 0.1-3.0 mg/kg groups had among the lowest normalized peripheral clonal expansion, especially among CD8+ T cells.

The junction shows trimming of 3 bases on V and 3 bases on J, plus 26 bases between the germline ends. Inclusive of the bounding cysteine and phenylalanine, the CDR3 is 19 residues long. CDR3 DNA is the only sequence kept; it has 57 bases, read in frame from the first base. The sequencing used CD4+ or CD8+ T cells sorted from blood, collected in a trial of the OX40 agonist ivuxolimab. The chain joins TRBV23-1 to TRBJ1-1; perhaps TRBD1 is the D gene, with 6 bases matching. TRBV23-1 is reported as an ORF; its role is uncertain. This clonotype was obtained from an adult with an advanced solid tumor such as melanoma, head and neck, liver or kidney cancer. At the DNA level, the sequence is TGCGCCAGCAGTCAGCAGGTCGGACAGCTCCCGAAGAGTGACACTGAAGCTTTCTTT. Translated, this gives CASSQQVGQLPKSDTEAFF.